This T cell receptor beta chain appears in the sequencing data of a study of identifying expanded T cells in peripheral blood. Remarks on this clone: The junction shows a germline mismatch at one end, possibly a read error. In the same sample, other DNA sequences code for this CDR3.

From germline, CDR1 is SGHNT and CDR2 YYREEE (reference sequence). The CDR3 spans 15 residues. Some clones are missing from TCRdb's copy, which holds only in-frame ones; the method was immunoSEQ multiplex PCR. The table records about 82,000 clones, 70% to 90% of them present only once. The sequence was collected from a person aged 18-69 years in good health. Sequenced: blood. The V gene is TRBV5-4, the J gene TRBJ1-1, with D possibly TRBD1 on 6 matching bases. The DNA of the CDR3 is TGTGCCAGCAGCCCCAGGGGCAGGGTGGGAACTGAAGCCTTCTTT. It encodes CASSPRGRVGTEAFF. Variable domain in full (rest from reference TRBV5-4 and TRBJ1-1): ETGVTQSPTHLIKTRGQQVTLRCSSQSGHNTVSWYQQALGQGPQFIFQYYREEENGRGNFPPRFSGLQFPNYSSELNVNALELDDSALYLCASSPRGRVGTEAFFGQGTRLTVV.